This TCR beta chain appears in the sequencing data of a study of T-cell reconstitution after alpha-beta-depleted transplantation in children. Study-wide points: The authors attributed T-cell counts and diversity one year after transplant mostly to newly produced T cells. By about two months after transplant, alpha-beta T cells reportedly arose from several hundred graft clones that had expanded.

V gave up 1 base and J gave up 4 bases, with 10 bases separating them. From germline, CDR1 is MDHEN and CDR2 SYDVKM. The CDR3 contains 14 residues. For this clonotype: Its antigen is unknown.

It was with unique molecular identifiers that the TCRbeta library was prepared. TCRdb recomputed calls from the PCR reads with MiXCR, one row per CDR3 protein. The table records some 200,000 distinct CDR3 sequences, approximately 11% of them present only once. V is TRBV28 and J is TRBJ1-2; D gene unclear. The sequences come from PBMCs, collected before TCRalphabeta/CD19-depleted stem cell transplant. The sequence derives from a child under two years old with acute myeloid leukemia, due to receive a stem cell transplant. In DNA form, the CDR3 reads TGTGCCAGCAGTTTATCCGGCAGTCTCTATGGCTACACCTTC. Protein product: CASSLSGSLYGYTF.